Listed here are 3 T cell receptor beta chains from one sample, sequenced in a study of regulatory T cells in long-lasting Graves disease. Time point described: newly diagnosed GD, antithyroid drugs for less than 3 months. The TCR library was made from RNA extracted from PBMCs. Relying on iRepertoire HTBI primers and Arm-PCR of CDR3 regions, the team built TCR beta libraries. In TCRdb, the multiplex PCR reads were re-called with MiXCR into one record per CDR3 protein. The profile shows about 200,000 distinct CDR3 sequences, around 16% of them singletons. Sample: peripheral blood mononuclear cells (PBMCs), taken at new diagnosis, from a patient treated with antithyroid drugs. The receptors originated from a female donor with Graves disease.

This clonotype came up many times. The chain has TRBV28 and TRBJ1-2; D might be TRBD1 (6 bases). The germline CDR1 and CDR2 sequences are MDHEN and SYDVKM. This CDR3 comprises 14 residues. The CDR3 is CAGTGQTGTYGYTF. The CDR3 nucleotides read TGTGCGGGGACGGGTCAGACAGGCACCTATGGCTACACCTTC.

This clonotype was recorded many times. This chain joins TRBV12-3 or TRBV12-4 and TRBJ1-1; a possible D gene is TRBD1 (6 bases). V lost 6 bases and J lost 1, with 12 bases in between. The CDR3 covers 14 residues. The DNA for the CDR3 is TGTGCCAGCAGCCAAGGACAGACGAACACTGAAGCTTTCTTT. Amino acids: CASSQGQTNTEAFF.

This sequence joins TRBV2 and TRBJ2-5; D not resolved. Trimming left V 2 bases short and J 1 base short, with 17 bases between. CDR1 and CDR2 from the germline V gene are SNHLY and FYNNEI. The CDR3 totals 17 residues. CDR3 in amino acids: CASSEPRYLKPQETQYF. The CDR3, as DNA: TGTGCCAGCAGTGAACCAAGATACCTGAAACCCCAAGAGACCCAGTACTTC.